This T cell receptor (beta chain) was identified during a study of blood T cells in healthy people across ages (dated by TCRdb to between 2014 and 2017). With regard to the full study: In model experiments, template switching captured roughly one uniquely barcoded TCR beta cDNA molecule for every two T cells. Donors were grouped into four age groups: young (average approximately 15 years), middle-aged (39), aged (62) and long-lived (just over 80). To track age-related changes in TCR beta repertoire diversity, the study relied on deep sequencing normalized with unique cDNA molecular identifiers. Donors of different ages were randomly distributed across sequencing lanes to avoid experimental bias. Two additional independent replicas of 1 million unique cDNA reads from the same blood draw were analyzed for two donors (one aged 18 to 30 and one aged 80 or older). The study at large found these results: There was a strong correlation between observed TCR beta diversity and the percentage of naive T cells measured by flow cytometry. The CMV infection status of donors was not known, potentially confounding age-related changes in expanded clonotypes. Total diversity estimates from one million sequenced T cells were considered lower bounds and underestimates. Observed TCR beta diversity per million T cells fell roughly linearly with age, and a significant reduction was already apparent by age roughly 41. Compared with the aged group, the long-lived group had more naive CD4+ T cells, fewer expanded clones and increased TCR diversity, a pattern suggesting age selection. Conclusive comparison of naive and antigen-experienced compartments was prevented by the profiling of bulk unsorted PBMCs.

As encoded in the germline V gene (reference sequence), CDR1 is MNHEY while CDR2 is SMNVEV. Inclusive of the bounding cysteine and phenylalanine, the CDR3 is 15 residues long. This entry keeps only the CDR3 DNA: 45 bases, framed from base 1. V was cut back by 3 bases and J by 11 bases, leaving a gap of 22 bases between them. The library was made by 5' RACE. Sequencing relied on an Illumina HiSeq 2500. A second PCR of about 6 to 11 cycles was performed with a sample-barcoded 5' primer and a J-beta primer mix. A template-switch 5' adaptor carrying 12 random nucleotides introduced a unique molecular identifier onto each TCR beta cDNA molecule. Each sample yielded at least 3 million CDR3-containing paired-end reads. First-strand cDNA synthesis was performed from all RNA using the Mint cDNA synthesis kit, with priming by a TRBC-specific oligonucleotide. After uracil-DNA glycosylase treatment, a first 18-cycle PCR used universal primers M1SS and BC2_uni_R on all cDNA. As for the original processing: Normalization of each sample was performed by random selection of 1 million high-quality reads, each carrying a distinct molecular identifier. Instead of being binned into consensus sequences, reads with shared molecular identifiers were discarded. CDR3 identification, clonotype clustering and error correction used MiTCR with a Q25 quality threshold and the strictest error-elimination algorithm. Lower-bound total TCR beta diversity was estimated with a nonparametric unseen species model using Euler transformation. The public reads were reprocessed in TCRdb via fastp at Q25 and MiXCR, keeping in-frame beta chains. Rows are unified per CDR3 protein, each entry keeping the most common DNA and genes. The V and J calls follow TCRdb's processing rather than the paper's. This sample gives 1.5 million or so distinct CDR3 sequences in total; 40% to 50% of them show up just once. The ten largest clonotypes hold roughly 7.7% of the sample.

Details on this clonotype: Its recognized antigen is unknown. No quality values exist for individual bases; no much larger clone is one base distant.

Donors were approximately 42 systemically healthy Caucasian individuals from Russia aged roughly 6 to 90 years. Ten milliliters of peripheral blood were drawn from each donor into EDTA-treated Vacutainer tubes. PBMCs were isolated by Ficoll-Paque density-gradient centrifugation, with at least 7 million obtained per sample. Total RNA was extracted from PBMCs with Trizol reagent, with at least 5 micrograms obtained per sample. The percentages of naive CD45RAhigh/CD27high T cells were determined by flow cytometry on a PBMC aliquot from every donor. Sample: blood. The chain joins TRBV27 to TRBJ2-5, and perhaps TRBD2 as D gene, on 6 matching bases. This TCR came from a woman under 30 in good health. CDR3 region: CASSLAGRTSNEQYF. The nucleotide sequence reads as follows: TGTGCCAGCAGTTTGGCGGGACGGACTTCCAATGAGCAGTACTTC.